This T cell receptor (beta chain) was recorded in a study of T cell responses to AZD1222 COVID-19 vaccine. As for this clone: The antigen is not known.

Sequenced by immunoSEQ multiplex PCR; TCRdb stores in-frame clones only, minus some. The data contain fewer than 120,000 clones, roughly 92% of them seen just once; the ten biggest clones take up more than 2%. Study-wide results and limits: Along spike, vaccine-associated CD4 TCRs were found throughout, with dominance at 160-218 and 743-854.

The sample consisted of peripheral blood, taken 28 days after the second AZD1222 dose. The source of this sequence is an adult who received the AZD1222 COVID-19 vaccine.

This CDR3 is CASSSGADRRQYF. As DNA, the CDR3 is TGTGCCAGCAGCTCGGGAGCTGACCGCCGGCAGTACTTC. This chain links TRBV5-6 with TRBJ2-7, with a tentative D call TRBD2 (6 bases). CDR3 length: 13 residues. Trimming took 3 bases from V and 9 from J, leaving 16 bases between them. Per germline, CDR1 SGHDT and CDR2 YYEEEE.